This TCR beta chain was found in a study of blood T cell repertoires in COVID-19. Study-wide context: Both acute and convalescent COVID-19 samples were obtained from the United States, Italy and Spain. The analysed material was cDNA or gDNA that came from T cells, B-cell-depleted T cells, or PBMCs.

This CDR3 has 17 residues. V gave up 8 bases and J gave up 6 bases, with 26 bases separating them. CDR1 LNHDA and CDR2 SQIVND come from the germline V gene (reference sequence). Original processing notes: Reference gene primer amplification gave estimated nucleated cell counts. Only in-frame clones appear in the TCRdb table, and some are missing; sequencing was by immunoSEQ multiplex PCR. V, J and clone size derive from that table, while D and trimming were established from the DNA sequence. The sample contains 250,000 or so clones, approximately 84% of which appear only once. This TCR was recovered from a man in his fifties or sixties with acute or convalescent COVID-19. This chain connects TRBV19 to TRBJ1-3; D not certain. The sequencing sample was made of peripheral blood. The DNA for the CDR3 is TGTGCCAGTCTATCTGTAAGAGGTGAGAGACTGGAAAACACCATATATTTT. This codes for CASLSVRGERLENTIYF.